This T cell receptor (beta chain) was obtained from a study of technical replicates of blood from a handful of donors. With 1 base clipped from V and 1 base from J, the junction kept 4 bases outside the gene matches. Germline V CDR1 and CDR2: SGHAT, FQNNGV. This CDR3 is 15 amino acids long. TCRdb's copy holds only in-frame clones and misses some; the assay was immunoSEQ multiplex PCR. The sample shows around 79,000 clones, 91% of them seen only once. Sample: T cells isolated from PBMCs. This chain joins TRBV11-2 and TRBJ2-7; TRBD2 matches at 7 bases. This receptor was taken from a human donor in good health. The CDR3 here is CASSLVGTTSYEQYF. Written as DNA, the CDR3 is TGTGCCAGCAGCTTAGTGGGGACTACATCCTACGAGCAGTACTTC.